The present entry profiles one TCR beta chain with its context. Sequencing was performed with immunoSEQ multiplex PCR; in TCRdb, only in-frame clones are kept and a portion is missing. The sample lists about 140,000 clones; roughly 92% were seen once. This sample is part of a study of T cell responses to AZD1222 COVID-19 vaccine. Germline V gene sequence: CDR1 LGHDT, CDR2 YNNKEL (reference sequence). V lost 1 base to trimming and J lost 1 base, with 9 bases between them. The CDR3 is 15 residues long. The sequence derives from an adult in good health. The sequences come from peripheral blood, collected on day 0 of AZD1222 vaccination. The V gene is TRBV3-1 (or the pseudogene TRBV3-2), the J gene TRBJ2-3; D unresolved. The CDR3 here is CASSQVGSRTDTQYF. CDR3 DNA sequence: TGTGCCAGCAGCCAAGTAGGATCTCGCACAGATACGCAGTATTTT.